This T cell receptor (beta chain) is drawn from a study of human T cells and chemical hapten exposure. Regarding the study as a whole: A positive correlation with patch test score was found for PT1 expanded TCR counts.

TCRdb reanalysed the RACE reads using MiXCR and keeps one entry per CDR3 protein. The data show approximately 350,000 distinct CDR3 sequences, around 6.9% seen once. This clonotype was seen only a few times. Its antigen is unknown. Time point in this sample: patch test 1, 2 weeks after DPC sensitization. Regarding treatment: therapeutic diphenylcyclopropenone sensitization with weekly scalp DPC. Each patch test followed a blood draw. This clonotype was sampled from a woman aged 18-29 years with alopecia areata. Some clones in this sample may be carry-over from other donors' samples. The sample here was whole blood, taken in connection with sensitization to the hapten diphenylcyclopropenone (DPC).

The CDR3 nucleotides are TGTGCCAGCAGTGAATTAAGATTTGGCTACACCTTC. This gives the protein CASSELRFGYTF. The chain has TRBV25-1 and TRBJ1-2; D gene uncertain. This CDR3 is built from 12 residues. Germline loops: CDR1 MGHDK, CDR2 SYGVNS. Trimming took 1 base from V and 7 from J, leaving 7 bases between them.